This is a list of T cell receptor beta chains from one sample in a study of cytomegalovirus exposure and HLA in healthy donors. The method was immunoSEQ multiplex PCR; TCRdb's version includes in-frame clones alone and lacks a portion of them. The sample contains about 130,000 clones, 77% of which appear only once. The sequenced sample consisted of PBMCs. The receptors stem from a man aged 25 to 40 in good health and CMV-seronegative. The CDR3 runs from the conserved cysteine through the conserved F or W. D genes are given only for firm matches.

v_call	j_call	d_call	cdr3_aa	cdr3_nt
TRBV7-9	TRBJ2-7	-	CASSPLIGTFPYEQYF	TGTGCCAGCAGCCCACTCATCGGGACTTTCCCCTACGAGCAGTACTTC
TRBV7-9	TRBJ1-1	-	CASSLGAGSNTEAFF	TGTGCCAGCAGCTTAGGTGCAGGGTCAAACACTGAAGCTTTCTTT
TRBV6-5	TRBJ2-1	-	CASSLGRAYNEQFF	TGTGCCAGCAGCCTAGGGCGGGCCTACAATGAGCAGTTCTTC
TRBV2	TRBJ2-5	TRBD1	CASSEATGGVETQYF	TGTGCCAGCAGTGAAGCGACAGGGGGGGTAGAGACCCAGTACTTC
TRBV7-9	TRBJ2-1	-	CASSFGGTGSSQNNEQFF	TGTGCCAGCAGCTTTGGAGGAACGGGTAGCTCTCAGAACAATGAGCAGTTCTTC
TRBV11-2	TRBJ2-7	TRBD2	CASSPRGRASGEQYF	TGTGCCAGCAGCCCTCGAGGGAGGGCCTCAGGGGAGCAGTACTTC
TRBV7-3	TRBJ2-5	TRBD1	CASSPEGTGGETQYF	TGTGCCAGCAGCCCTGAGGGGACAGGGGGCGAGACCCAGTACTTC
TRBV6-8	TRBJ2-4	-	CASAGGLAKNIQYF	TGTGCCAGCGCAGGAGGTTTAGCCAAAAACATTCAGTACTTC
TRBV10-3	TRBJ2-7	TRBD2	CAILAGNSYEQYF	TGTGCCATCTTAGCGGGCAACTCCTACGAGCAGTACTTC
TRBV5-1	TRBJ2-1	TRBD2	CASSFILAGDNEQFF	TGCGCCAGCAGCTTTATACTAGCGGGGGACAATGAGCAGTTCTTC